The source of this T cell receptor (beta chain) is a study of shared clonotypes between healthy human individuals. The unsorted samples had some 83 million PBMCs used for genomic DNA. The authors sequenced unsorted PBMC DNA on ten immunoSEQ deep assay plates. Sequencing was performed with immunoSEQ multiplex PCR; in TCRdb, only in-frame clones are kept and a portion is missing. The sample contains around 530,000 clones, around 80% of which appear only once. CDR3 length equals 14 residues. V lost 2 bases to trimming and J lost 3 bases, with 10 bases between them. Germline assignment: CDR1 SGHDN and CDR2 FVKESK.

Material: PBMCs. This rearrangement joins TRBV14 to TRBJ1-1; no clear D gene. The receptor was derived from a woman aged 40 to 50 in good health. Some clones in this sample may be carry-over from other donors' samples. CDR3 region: CASSQRAFDTEAFF. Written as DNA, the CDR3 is TGTGCCAGCAGCCAAAGGGCATTTGACACTGAAGCTTTCTTT.